This TCR beta chain was found in a study of blood T cell repertoires in COVID-19. Study summary: Researchers got acute and convalescent COVID-19 samples from the United States, Italy and Spain. The cDNA or gDNA used as material had been derived from T cells, B-cell-depleted T cells, or PBMCs.

CDR1 is SGHVS, CDR2 FNYEAQ, per germline. With 2 bases removed from V and 5 bases from J, the gap between germline ends came to 15 bases. The CDR3 sequence is 15 residues long. In the authors' methods: Reference gene primer amplification gave nucleated cell count estimates. Data came from immunoSEQ multiplex PCR; TCRdb stores just in-frame clones and leaves some out. Clone size and the V and J calls come from that table; the DNA yielded D and trimming. There are about 210,000 clones in the sample; about 90% occur only once, and 1% to 1.5% lies in the top ten. The rearrangement uses TRBV7-6 and TRBJ1-1; D possibly corresponds to TRBD1 (5 bases). The sample consisted of peripheral blood. The TCR was taken from a man aged 25-45 years with acute or convalescent COVID-19. The CDR3 DNA follows: TGTGCCAGCAGCTTACCCCCCTCGGGGGGGACTGAAGCTTTCTTT. This gives the protein CASSLPPSGGTEAFF.